This entry features one T cell receptor beta chain sequence. No cognate antigen has been identified for it. Per-base qualities were not stored, and no clone one base away is much larger. The sample is drawn from a study of cytomegalovirus exposure and HLA in healthy donors (dated by TCRdb to 2016 to 2017). With respect to the entire study: According to an earlier analysis of 587 of the donors, 150 million to 200 million T cells yielded 120 million or so unique TCR beta sequences and roughly 280 Gb of sequence data. An early release covering approximately 600 HLA-typed donors comprised 250 to 350 gigabases of sequencing data and 85 million or so unique TCR sequences. Among the roughly 390 genotyped donors, around 81% belonged to the genetic ancestry cluster associated with self-reported Caucasian donors. The aim of the study was to test whether cataloging public T cell receptors could identify signatures of past pathogen exposure. The study profiled the T cell repertoires of about 640 subjects by immunosequencing and related them to cytomegalovirus serostatus. In addition to the first cohort of about 650 subjects, a separate validation cohort of 130 or so different subjects was used. The study combined high-throughput TCR immunosequencing, statistical association of individual TCRs with disease status, and machine learning to predict cytomegalovirus infection status. In a later analysis, previously published TCR beta repertoires from fewer than 750 donors were re-analyzed and high-resolution HLA genotyping was added so that TCR occurrence patterns could be studied. In the later analysis, no new phenotypic data were used to find candidate immune exposures; instead, reliance was placed on TCR beta sequences and their occurrence across donors. An earlier analysis of 587 of the donors used high-throughput TCR beta sequencing to judge whether each TCR beta V gene segment behaved as functional or pseudogenic. Donor age, sex, ethnicity and CMV serostatus were collected together with the repertoire data. Genome-wide SNP genotypes for about 55% of the roughly 670 donors were used in a later genetic analysis, which treated that subset as a discovery cohort. Every repertoire in the discovery cohort had been generated on one and the same sequencing platform. Class I and class II HLA loci were covered by the typing at four-digit resolution. Typing coverage differed by locus: A, B, C, DRB1 and DQB1 were typed in about 629-630 donors, DQA1 in roughly 510, DPA1 in 600 to 610, and DPB1 in 450 to 480. About 5 DR-DQ haplotypes were handled as single units for association and clustering, since linkage in the cohort was strong. Among under 450 genotyped donors of the cohort, an average of around 240,000 unique TCR beta nucleotide sequences were sequenced per donor, roughly 20% of them non-productive.

From its cysteine to its phenylalanine, the CDR3 spans 15 amino acids. CDR3 DNA only is kept here, 45 bases in frame from base 1. CDR1 and CDR2, per the germline V gene (reference sequence), are SGHNT and YYREEE. V drops 3 bases and J drops 3 bases, leaving 15 bases in between. The cohort comprised approximately 700 healthy bone marrow donors. At the time of sampling, every cohort member was nominally healthy, though immune exposures that went unrecorded were likely present. The donor tested CMV seronegative and was one of the 352 seronegative cohort members. A peripheral blood sample was provided by each donor, and peripheral blood mononuclear cells were used for TCR beta sequencing. The Qiagen DNeasy Blood Extraction Kit was used to extract genomic DNA from the blood cell samples. Library preparation used the immunoSEQ multiplex PCR assay. A mixture of 60 forward primers for TCR Vbeta segments and 13 reverse primers for TCR Jbeta segments was used in the multiplex PCR. Amplification of the CDR3 region of rearranged TCR beta genes was performed with a multiplex PCR assay on genomic DNA. On the Illumina HiSeq System, the amplified TCR beta libraries were sequenced as 87-base-pair reads. The study's own analysis went as follows. In a later analysis, tens of millions of unique TCR beta chains were counted across the roughly 670 repertoires, and roughly 11 million of these chains were shared by at least two donors. A nearest-neighbor algorithm error-corrected the raw reads and collapsed the reads into unique sequences, merging closely related sequences to remove PCR and sequencing errors. V, D and J gene segments were assigned by aligning CDR3 sequences to IMGT reference sequences. For a sequence to be retained, a match of at least six nucleotides was required to both a V gene segment and a J gene segment. Rearrangements were called productive when the CDR3 lacked stop codons and stayed in frame with V and J; all others were non-productive. CDR3 was defined by IMGT convention, running from the second conserved V-encoded cysteine to the conserved J-encoded phenylalanine. In an earlier analysis of approximately 590 of the donors, sequences lacking an unambiguous match to a single V gene segment were excluded. In an earlier analysis of several hundred of the donors, V segments were called functional above 56.7% productive rearrangements and were called segregating when the between-donor standard deviation exceeded 5%. A statistical classification framework was built for diagnosing cytomegalovirus status from the catalog of TCR beta chain sequences. V and J gene assignment, in a later analysis, came from comparing TCR nucleotide sequences with IMGT/GENE-DB human TR gene sequences. A later analysis assigned CDR3 sequences and most-parsimonious VDJ recombination scenarios with the TCRdist pipeline. In a later analysis, each TCR beta chain was defined by its CDR3 amino acid sequence together with its V-gene family, and reads without a unique V-gene family were excluded. To address suspected cross-contamination and a sequencing artifact, a later analysis removed several hundred highly shared, low-generation-probability nucleotide sequences. A later analysis calculated a clonal expansion index for each public chain from normalized within-repertoire ranks of inferred template counts. Generation probabilities in a later analysis came from a VDJ recombination model fitted to out-of-frame rearrangements, and those results were checked against IGoR. In a later analysis, hypergeometric tests were used to score TCR-TCR, TCR-HLA and TCR-CMV co-occurrence, with a repertoire-size bias correction applied to TCR pairs. In a later analysis, false discovery rates were estimated by permuting HLA or CMV assignments 20 times. In a later analysis, co-occurring TCRs were grouped with DBSCAN, and TCRdist sequence similarity was added when clustering was performed within HLA-allele-positive subsets. Co-occurrence clustering excluded repertoires with fewer than 30,000 or more than 120,000 public chains, plus five with anomalous nucleotide sharing. TCRdb mirrors the immuneACCESS table, restricted to in-frame sequences. Some clones are absent from its copies; in checked studies, under half trace to an unresolved V gene, and the reason for the others is unknown. That table is the source of V, J and clone size, and D and trimming were worked out from the DNA. In this sample the table shows around 130,000 clones, roughly 87% of which occur a single time. The top ten clonotypes cover around 0.51% of the sample.

The paper's findings and limits, for the study overall: Because counts were too low, 15 to 20 rarely observed V segments, including chromosome 9 orphons, were excluded from the earlier analysis of some 540 of the donors. Strong co-occurrence of HLA alleles, especially DR and DQ, made assigning TCR associations to individual alleles difficult. A later genetic analysis reported fewer N-insertions in productive TCRs among donors in an Asian-associated ancestry cluster than the roughly 720-donor mean. In a later analysis, 16,951 TCR beta sequences were associated with specific HLA alleles at a false discovery rate of 0.05. The cohort was sequenced for TCR beta chains only, and without alpha or paired-chain data the features that could be detected were limited. An earlier analysis of some 590 of the donors showed that most TCR beta V segments appeared in productive rearrangements either about 87% or about 30% of the time, which broadly matched IMGT annotations. The presence/absence analyses assumed that sequencing depth was roughly uniform across donors, and that assumption may not be true. A total of roughly 160 TCR beta chains were listed by the study as associated with cytomegalovirus. The classifier was reported to diagnose cytomegalovirus status with high specificity and sensitivity in both the original and validation cohorts. Because HLA typing was missing for some donors at each locus, association tests included only the typed subset. According to a later analysis, parvovirus B19, influenza, CMV and Epstein-Barr virus appeared linked to several top co-occurrence clusters. V-gene and J-gene trimming of TCR beta chains was associated with a missense DCLRE1C variant in a later genetic analysis, and the association was replicated in an independent cohort. Linkage disequilibrium might explain the correlated functional status among segregating V segments, but an unknown experimental factor could not be ruled out. According to a later analysis, most CMV-associated TCR beta chains appeared to be HLA-restricted, and the HLA associations seemed to be driven largely by CMV exposure. According to a later analysis, TCR association rates differed among HLA loci, with DRB1 alleles showing the most associated TCRs and HLA-C alleles showing the fewest. The only immune exposure information available for the cohort was CMV serostatus. The authors suggested that the approach could potentially be extended to other disease states and immunological phenotypes. Three of the identified cytomegalovirus-associated TCR beta chains were confirmed in vitro to be specific for cytomegalovirus antigens. A further reported finding was that TCR beta sequences accurately predicted the HLA-A and HLA-B alleles for most subjects in the first cohort. Across donors, most TCR sequences were observed very rarely, whereas some public TCRs were present in many individuals. Compared with equally common non-associated chains, HLA-associated TCR beta chains in a later analysis were more clonally expanded and had lower generation probabilities. A cluster of highly shared sequence variants was judged likely to be a technical artifact of the sequencing pipeline. Because the 87-base-pair reads could not distinguish some IMGT-functional V segments, including TRBV6-2 and TRBV6-3, those segments were excluded.

The receptor was derived from a woman between 40 and 55 years old in good health and CMV-seronegative. The material sequenced was PBMCs. This chain is built from TRBV5-4 and TRBJ1-2; TRBD1 is perhaps the D gene, given 6 matching bases. The CDR3 region reads CASSSQGLDYYGYTF. The bases are TGTGCCAGCAGCTCACAGGGCCTGGATTACTATGGCTACACCTTC. The CDR3, completed at both ends by the reference TRBV5-4 and TRBJ1-2 genes, gives the full variable domain ETGVTQSPTHLIKTRGQQVTLRCSSQSGHNTVSWYQQALGQGPQFIFQYYREEENGRGNFPPRFSGLQFPNYSSELNVNALELDDSALYLCASSSQGLDYYGYTFGSGTRLTVV.